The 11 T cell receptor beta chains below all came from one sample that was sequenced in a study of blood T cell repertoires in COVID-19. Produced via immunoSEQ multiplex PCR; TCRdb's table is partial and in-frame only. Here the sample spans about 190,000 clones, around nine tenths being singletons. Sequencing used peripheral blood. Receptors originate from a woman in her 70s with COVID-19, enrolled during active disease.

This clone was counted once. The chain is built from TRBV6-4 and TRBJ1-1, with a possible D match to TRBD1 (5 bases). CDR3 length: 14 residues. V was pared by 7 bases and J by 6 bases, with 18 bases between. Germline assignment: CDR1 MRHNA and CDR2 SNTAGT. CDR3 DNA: TGTGCCAGCACCGAAGGTCCAGGGTCGGCTGAAGCTTTCTTT. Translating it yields CASTEGPGSAEAFF.

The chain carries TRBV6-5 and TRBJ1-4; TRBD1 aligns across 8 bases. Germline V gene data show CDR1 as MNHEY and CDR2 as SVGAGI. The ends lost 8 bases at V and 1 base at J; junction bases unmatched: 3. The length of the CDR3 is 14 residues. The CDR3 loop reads CASSGQGTNEKLFF. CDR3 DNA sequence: TGTGCCAGCTCTGGACAGGGAACTAATGAAAAACTGTTTTTT.

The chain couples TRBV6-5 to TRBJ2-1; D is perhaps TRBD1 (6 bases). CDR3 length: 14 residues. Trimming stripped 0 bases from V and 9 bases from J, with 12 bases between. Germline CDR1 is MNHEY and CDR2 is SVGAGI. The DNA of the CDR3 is TGTGCCAGCAGTTACTCACAACAGGGTAGTGAGCAGTTCTTC. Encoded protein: CASSYSQQGSEQFF.

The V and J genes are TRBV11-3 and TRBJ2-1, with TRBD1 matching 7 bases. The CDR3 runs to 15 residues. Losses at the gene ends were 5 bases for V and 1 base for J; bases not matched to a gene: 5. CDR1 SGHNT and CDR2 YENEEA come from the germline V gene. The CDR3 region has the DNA TGTGCCAGCAGCCATAAGACAGGGTCCTACAATGAGCAGTTCTTC. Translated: CASSHKTGSYNEQFF.

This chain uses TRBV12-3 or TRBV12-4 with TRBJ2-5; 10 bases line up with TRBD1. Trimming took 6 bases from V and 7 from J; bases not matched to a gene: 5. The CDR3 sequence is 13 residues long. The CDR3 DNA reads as TGTGCCAGCAGGGAGGGACAGGGGCCGACCCAGTACTTC. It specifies CASREGQGPTQYF.

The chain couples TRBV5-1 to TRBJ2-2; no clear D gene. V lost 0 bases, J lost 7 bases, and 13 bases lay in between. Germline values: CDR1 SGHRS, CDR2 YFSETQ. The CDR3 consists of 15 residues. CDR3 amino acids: CASSLVAWALGELFF. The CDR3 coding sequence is TGCGCCAGCAGCTTGGTTGCTTGGGCGCTCGGGGAGCTGTTTTTT.

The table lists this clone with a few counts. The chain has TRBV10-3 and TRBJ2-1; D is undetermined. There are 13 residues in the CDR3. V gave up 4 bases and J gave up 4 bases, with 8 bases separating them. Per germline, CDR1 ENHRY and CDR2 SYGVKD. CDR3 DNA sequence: TGTGCCATCAGTGGTCCCCGGTACAATGAGCAGTTCTTC. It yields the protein CAISGPRYNEQFF.

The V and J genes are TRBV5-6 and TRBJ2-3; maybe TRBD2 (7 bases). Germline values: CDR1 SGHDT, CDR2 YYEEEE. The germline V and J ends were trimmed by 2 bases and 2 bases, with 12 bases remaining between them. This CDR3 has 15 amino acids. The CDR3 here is CASSFFRGATDTQYF. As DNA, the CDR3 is TGTGCCAGCAGCTTCTTCCGGGGGGCCACAGATACGCAGTATTTT.

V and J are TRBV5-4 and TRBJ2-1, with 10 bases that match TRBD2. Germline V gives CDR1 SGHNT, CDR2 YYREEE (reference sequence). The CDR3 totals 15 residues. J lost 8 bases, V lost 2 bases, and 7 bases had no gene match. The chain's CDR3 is CASSFEASGGYEQFF. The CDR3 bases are TGTGCCAGCAGCTTCGAAGCTAGCGGGGGCTATGAGCAGTTCTTC.

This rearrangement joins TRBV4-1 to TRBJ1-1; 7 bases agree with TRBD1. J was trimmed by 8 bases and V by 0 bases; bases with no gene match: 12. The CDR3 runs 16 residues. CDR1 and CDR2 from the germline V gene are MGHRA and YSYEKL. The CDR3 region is CASSQDRRQGILEAFF. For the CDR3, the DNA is TGCGCCAGCAGCCAAGATCGTAGACAGGGTATATTGGAAGCTTTCTTT.

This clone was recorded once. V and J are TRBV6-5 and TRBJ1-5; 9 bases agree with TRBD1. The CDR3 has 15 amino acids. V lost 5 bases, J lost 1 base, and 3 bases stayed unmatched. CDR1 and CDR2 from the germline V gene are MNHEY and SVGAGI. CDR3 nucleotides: TGTGCCAGCAGTAGGGACAGGGCCAGCAATCAGCCCCAGCATTTT. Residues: CASSRDRASNQPQHF.